The next 7 T cell receptor beta chains were all read from a single sample in a study of blood T cell repertoires in COVID-19. Here immunoSEQ multiplex PCR was the method, and the copy in TCRdb shows in-frame clones only, minus some. The sample consists of some 100,000 clones, approximately 84% of them appearing once. Material for sequencing was peripheral blood. Receptors originate from a woman between 55 and 75 years old with acute or convalescent COVID-19.

V usage is TRBV29-1 and J usage is TRBJ2-7; D uncertain. V was clipped by 4 bases and J by 4 bases, with 8 bases between them. Germline V gives CDR1 SQVTM, CDR2 ANQGSEA. CDR3 length equals 11 residues. CDR3 in amino acids: CSVVFVYEQYF. The CDR3 DNA is TGCAGCGTTGTGTTCGTTTACGAGCAGTACTTC.

This clone was counted only a few times. The chain carries TRBV3-1 (or the pseudogene TRBV3-2) and TRBJ1-1; perhaps TRBD1 as D (6 bases). This CDR3 contains 14 residues. V shed 6 bases and J shed 1 base, with 12 bases lying between them. Germline V gene lookup returns CDR1 LGHDT and CDR2 YNNKEL (reference sequence). This CDR3 reads CASSRQVRNTEAFF. In DNA, the CDR3 is TGTGCCAGCAGTCGACAGGTCAGGAACACTGAAGCTTTCTTT.

The chain joins TRBV11-3 to TRBJ1-1, with D unclear. Per the germline V gene, CDR1 is SGHNT and CDR2 is YENEEA. This CDR3 has 15 residues. V gave up 7 bases and J gave up 1 base, with 16 bases separating them. This CDR3 reads CASNKRARENTEAFF. CDR3 DNA: TGTGCCAGCAACAAGAGGGCCAGAGAGAACACTGAAGCTTTCTTT.

The chain links TRBV4-2 to TRBJ2-5; D unclear. The CDR3 contains 15 residues. The germline gives CDR1 LGHNA, CDR2 YNFKEQ. V was trimmed by 3 bases and J by 5 bases, leaving 16 bases between them. The CDR3 sequence is CASSQARNPPETQYF. CDR3 bases: TGTGCCAGCAGCCAGGCTCGCAACCCCCCGGAGACCCAGTACTTC.

V usage is TRBV5-5 and J usage is TRBJ2-2, with TRBD2 matching 14 bases. The CDR3 covers 16 residues. V lost 4 bases, J lost 7 bases, and 6 bases stayed unmatched. Germline loops: CDR1 SGHKS, CDR2 YYEKEE (reference sequence). In nucleotides, the CDR3 is TGTGCCAGCAGCACGACTAGCGGGGGGGCCGTCGGGGAGCTGTTTTTT. It yields the protein CASSTTSGGAVGELFF.

The chain combines TRBV7-2 with TRBJ1-6; D is possibly TRBD1 (5 bases). The germline V and J ends were trimmed by 1 base and 7 bases, with 11 bases remaining between them. The CDR3 loop spans 15 amino acids. The V gene's germline CDR1 is SGHTA and CDR2 FQGNSA. The CDR3 DNA reads as TGTGCCAGCAGCTTAGGGAGGGGTTCGAATTCACCCCTCCACTTT. Protein product: CASSLGRGSNSPLHF.

V usage is TRBV29-1 and J usage is TRBJ2-1; possible D gene TRBD2, 6 bases. This CDR3 has 16 residues. The germline CDR1 and CDR2 sequences are SQVTM and ANQGSEA. The V and J ends lost 2 bases and 2 bases respectively, with 16 bases between them. CDR3 sequence reads: CSVETWGGLTYNEQFF. CDR3 bases: TGCAGCGTTGAAACGTGGGGAGGACTGACCTACAATGAGCAGTTCTTC.